Listed here are 24 T cell receptor beta chains from one sample, sequenced in a study of T cells in Graves' hyperthyroidism and ophthalmopathy. Amplification yielded TCR beta CDR3 regions, with RNA transcripts as the source. The HTBI set primed first-round TCR CDR3 RT-PCR. TCRdb reprocessed the multiplex PCR reads with MiXCR, giving one entry per CDR3 protein. This table has 660,000 or so distinct CDR3 sequences, roughly 20% appearing once. The sequenced sample consisted of blood. Source of these receptors: a man aged 25-40 years with Graves' ophthalmopathy.

This clonotype was counted between two and nine times. This sequence joins TRBV19 and TRBJ2-1, with 7 bases aligning to TRBD1. Germline V gene sequence: CDR1 LNHDA, CDR2 SQIVND (reference sequence). The CDR3 sequence is 20 residues long. Germline trimming cut 3 bases from V and 4 bases from J; bases unmatched to any gene: 21. This chain's CDR3 is CASSILQGKMVGTPYNEQFF. The CDR3 DNA is TGTGCCAGTAGTATTTTACAGGGGAAAATGGTCGGGACACCGTACAATGAGCAGTTCTTC.

J is TRBJ2-5 and V is TRBV19, with 7 positions matching TRBD2. Per the germline V gene, CDR1 is LNHDA and CDR2 is SQIVND (reference sequence). V was clipped by 5 bases and J by 5 bases; unmatched bases: 14. The CDR3 is 16 amino acids. For the CDR3, the DNA is TGTGCCAGTAGTCCCTTAGCGGGCGGGAGAGGGGAGACCCAGTACTTC. Its protein product is CASSPLAGGRGETQYF.

This clonotype was recorded many times. This chain connects TRBV7-2 to TRBJ2-5, with D perhaps matching TRBD1 or TRBD2 (5 bases each). Germline loops: CDR1 SGHTA, CDR2 FQGNSA. The CDR3 extends over 14 amino acids. V dropped 5 bases and J dropped 4 bases, with 14 bases sitting between them. CDR3 nucleotide sequence: TGTGCCAGCAGCCCCTCGGGGCAGGTAGAGACCCAGTACTTC. Translated: CASSPSGQVETQYF. Together with reference TRBV7-2 and TRBJ2-5, the CDR3 gives the full variable domain: GAGVSQSPSNKVTEKGKDVELRCDPISGHTALYWYRQSLGQGLEFLIYFQGNSAPDKSGLPSDRFSAERTGGSVSTLTIQRTQQEDSAVYLCASSPSGQVETQYFGPGTRLLVL.

The V and J genes are TRBV20-1 and TRBJ2-3; no firm D call. The CDR3 spans 14 residues. V was cut by 3 bases and J by 2 bases, with 12 bases left in between. Germline V gene data show CDR1 as DFQATT and CDR2 as SNEGSKA (reference sequence). Here the CDR3 DNA reads TGCAGTGCTAGTGCCCCGATAAACACAGATACGCAGTATTTT. As protein: CSASAPINTDTQYF.

The chain uses TRBV3-1 and TRBJ2-4, with 8 positions matching TRBD2. Unmatched junction bases numbered 5, after V lost 1 base and J lost 0 bases. The CDR3 extends over 17 amino acids. The germline V gene has CDR1 LGHDT and CDR2 YNNKEL (reference sequence). CDR3 nucleotides: TGTGCCAGCAGCCAAGGCCCCCTAGCGGGAGCCAAAAACATTCAGTACTTC. It is translated as CASSQGPLAGAKNIQYF.

This clonotype was recorded a few times. The chain links TRBV7-3 to TRBJ2-1; weak D call: TRBD1 (6 bases). The germline V gene has CDR1 SGHTA and CDR2 FQGTGA. This CDR3 region has 15 residues. Trimming cost V 2 bases and J 10 bases, with 18 bases left between them. CDR3 sequence: CASSLGARGSMEQFF. For the CDR3, the DNA is TGTGCCAGCAGCTTAGGTGCCAGGGGTTCCATGGAGCAGTTCTTC. The full variable domain, its missing parts supplied by reference TRBV7-3 and TRBJ2-1, is GAGVSQTPSNKVTEKGKYVELRCDPISGHTALYWYRQSLGQGPEFLIYFQGTGAADDSGLPNDRFFAVRPEGSVSTLKIQRTERGDSAVYLCASSLGARGSMEQFFGPGTRLTVL.

Many counts were recorded for this clonotype. This chain connects TRBV30 to TRBJ2-7, with 10 bases matching TRBD1. Germline V gives CDR1 GTSNPN, CDR2 SVGIG (reference sequence). The ends lost 3 bases at V and 3 bases at J; junction bases unmatched: 5. The CDR3 contains 14 residues. CDR3: CAWRGTGEIYEQYF. The CDR3 DNA reads as TGTGCCTGGAGGGGGACAGGGGAAATCTACGAGCAGTACTTC.

At least ten counts were recorded for this clonotype. The chain recombines TRBV12-3 or TRBV12-4 with TRBJ1-1; D is possibly TRBD1 (6 bases). Trimming removed 3 bases at V and 5 bases at J, with 13 bases between. The CDR3 totals 14 residues. In DNA, the CDR3 is TGTGCCAGCAGTTTCGGGGGCCGGCGGACTGAAGCTTTCTTT. Residues: CASSFGGRRTEAFF.

In its sample, this clonotype was seen many times. The chain recombines TRBV28 with TRBJ1-1, with a possible D match to TRBD1 (5 bases). The CDR3 covers 15 residues. Trimming took 4 bases from V and 1 from J, leaving 13 bases between them. Germline assignment: CDR1 MDHEN and CDR2 SYDVKM. CDR3 in amino acids: CASSSPGRWNTEAFF. CDR3 sequence (DNA): TGTGCCAGCAGTTCCCCAGGGAGGTGGAACACTGAAGCTTTCTTT.

This clonotype has a handful of counts. The chain couples TRBV7-2 to TRBJ2-7, with D possibly matching TRBD1 (6 bases). Germline values: CDR1 SGHTA, CDR2 FQGNSA. V dropped 3 bases and J dropped 5 bases, with 14 bases sitting between them. This CDR3 has 14 residues. The CDR3 DNA sequence: TGTGCCAGCAGCTTTTGGCAGGGGTTGAACGAGCAGTACTTC. Amino acids: CASSFWQGLNEQYF.

Note on this clonotype: A clone one base away is much larger, so this may be a read error. V is TRBV30 and J is TRBJ2-7; tentatively, D is TRBD1 (8 bases). Germline V gene lookup returns CDR1 GTSNPN and CDR2 SVGIG (reference sequence). The CDR3 is 13 residues long. CDR3 bases: TGTGCCTGGAGTGAGGACAGGGACTACAAGCAGTACTTC. It specifies CAWSEDRDYKQYF. The full variable domain, its missing parts supplied by reference TRBV30 and TRBJ2-7, is SQTIHQWPATLVQPVGSPLSLECTVEGTSNPNLYWYRQAAGRGLQLLFYSVGIGQISSEVPQNLSASRPQDRQFILSSKKLLLSDSGFYLCAWSEDRDYKQYFGPGTRLTVT.

The V and J genes are TRBV3-1 and TRBJ2-1; D tentatively fits TRBD1 or TRBD2 (5 bases each). The CDR3 has 15 amino acids. Trimming stripped 0 bases from V and 10 bases from J, with 16 bases between. Germline values: CDR1 LGHDT, CDR2 YNNKEL (reference sequence). CDR3 in amino acids: CASSQDGTRMGEQFF. Written as DNA, the CDR3 is TGTGCCAGCAGCCAAGATGGGACGAGGATGGGGGAGCAGTTCTTC.

Concerning this clonotype: A much larger clone lies a single base off, so this may be a read error. Because it lacks the conserved phenylalanine or tryptophan at the end, this CDR3 is likely a read error. The V and J genes are TRBV27 and TRBJ2-2, with D possibly matching TRBD2 (5 bases). The V and J ends lost 2 bases and 0 bases respectively, with 10 bases between them. Germline loops: CDR1 MNHEY, CDR2 SMNVEV (reference sequence). The CDR3 runs 16 residues. The CDR3 coding sequence is TGTGCCAGCAGTTTAGAGGGATGGGCGAACACCGGGGAGCTGTTTCTT. Encoded protein: CASSLEGWANTGELFL.

The chain has TRBV3-1 and TRBJ1-1; 11 bases line up with TRBD1. This CDR3 has 17 amino acids. The ends lost 0 bases at V and 1 base at J; junction bases unmatched: 4. In germline, CDR1 is LGHDT, CDR2 YNNKEL (reference sequence). CDR3 region: CASSQDGQGARNTEAFF. The CDR3 coding sequence is TGTGCCAGCAGCCAAGATGGACAGGGGGCGCGGAACACTGAAGCTTTCTTT.

Many counts were recorded for this clonotype. The chain combines TRBV30 with TRBJ2-7; 9 nucleotides line up with TRBD2. This CDR3 is 13 amino acids long. Germline V gene sequence: CDR1 GTSNPN, CDR2 SVGIG (reference sequence). The J segment lost 3 bases and the V segment lost 0 bases, leaving 0 bases of the junction unmatched. This chain's CDR3 is CAWSVTSGYEQYF. The CDR3 nucleotides read TGTGCCTGGAGTGTGACTAGCGGCTACGAGCAGTACTTC.

The chain uses TRBV27 and TRBJ1-5; D call uncertain. The CDR3 totals 14 residues. With 5 bases removed from V and 5 bases from J, the gap between germline ends came to 13 bases. Germline CDR1 and CDR2: MNHEY and SMNVEV (reference sequence). In DNA form, the CDR3 reads TGTGCCAGCAGTCCCCTCAGTTCCGATCAGCCCCAGCATTTT. Its protein is CASSPLSSDQPQHF.

This chain connects TRBV7-6 to TRBJ1-2; D not resolved. Trimming removed 1 base from V and 2 bases from J, with 8 bases in between. Germline CDR1 is SGHVS and CDR2 is FNYEAQ. The CDR3 totals 14 residues. CDR3 bases: TGTGCCAGCAGCTTAGGAGAAGGGAACTATGGCTACACCTTC. Its protein product is CASSLGEGNYGYTF.

V gene TRBV19 combines with J gene TRBJ1-1; a possible D gene is TRBD1 (5 bases). The V and J ends lost 1 base and 1 base respectively, with 10 bases between them. The CDR3 contains 15 residues. Germline CDR1 is LNHDA and CDR2 is SQIVND (reference sequence). The CDR3 sequence is CASSIAYRSNTEAFF. For the CDR3, the DNA is TGTGCCAGTAGTATAGCCTACAGGTCGAACACTGAAGCTTTCTTT. The full variable domain, its missing parts supplied by reference TRBV19 and TRBJ1-1, is DGGITQSPKYLFRKEGQNVTLSCEQNLNHDAMYWYRQDPGQGLRLIYYSQIVNDFQKGDIAEGYSVSREKKESFPLTVTSAQKNPTAFYLCASSIAYRSNTEAFFGQGTRLTVV.

The chain has TRBV5-1 and TRBJ1-1; D may be TRBD1 (6 bases). CDR3 length: 15 residues. Germline V CDR1 and CDR2: SGHRS, YFSETQ. The V end lost 1 base, the J end lost 4 bases, and 14 bases lay between the germline ends. The CDR3 protein is CASSLIGGGGTEAFF. The CDR3 DNA reads TGCGCCAGCAGCTTGATCGGGGGAGGGGGCACTGAAGCTTTCTTT.

CDR3 region: CASSGRVYAGGSSYEQYF. The CDR3 nucleotides read TGTGCCAGCAGCGGCCGGGTCTACGCTGGGGGAAGCTCCTACGAGCAGTACTTC. V is TRBV3-1 and J is TRBJ2-7, with D perhaps matching TRBD1 or TRBD2 (5 bases each). Trimming shortened V by 5 bases and J by 0 bases, and 23 bases separated the two germline ends. From germline, CDR1 is LGHDT and CDR2 YNNKEL (reference sequence). The CDR3 is made up of 18 amino acids.

This clonotype occurred many times. The chain is built from TRBV2 and TRBJ2-7; D uncertain. The CDR3 consists of 14 residues. Germline V lookup: CDR1 SNHLY, CDR2 FYNNEI. Deletions cut 6 bases from V and 5 bases from J, with 17 bases between. Written as DNA, the CDR3 is TGTGCCAGCAGACGGACGGGTTCCGGCGACGAGCAGTACTTC. Its protein product is CASRRTGSGDEQYF. Complete variable domain (other parts from reference TRBV2 and TRBJ2-7): EPEVTQTPSHQVTQMGQEVILRCVPISNHLYFYWYRQILGQKVEFLVSFYNNEISEKSEIFDDQFSVERPDGSNFTLKIRSTKLEDSAMYFCASRRTGSGDEQYFGPGTRLTVT.

As concerns this clonotype: At one end the junction does not follow the germline gene, possibly because of a read error. The chain couples TRBV6-7 to TRBJ1-2; TRBD1 is a possible D gene (5 bases). TRBV6-7 has ORF status, its function being uncertain. The CDR3 covers 15 residues. This CDR3 reads CASSYGTGDNYGYTF. For the CDR3, the DNA is TGCGCCAGCAGTTACGGGACGGGAGATAACTATGGCTACACCTTC.

The chain has TRBV2 and TRBJ1-5, with D possibly being TRBD1 (6 bases). Germline values: CDR1 SNHLY, CDR2 FYNNEI. CDR3 length: 14 amino acids. V shed 2 bases and J shed 3 bases, with 8 bases lying between them. Here the CDR3 reads CASSESGANQPQHF. The CDR3 DNA follows: TGTGCCAGCAGTGAATCAGGGGCCAATCAGCCCCAGCATTTT.

The chain is built from TRBV20-1 and TRBJ2-1; the D gene is possibly TRBD2 (6 bases). CDR3 length: 14 residues. Germline lookup yields CDR1 DFQATT and CDR2 SNEGSKA (reference sequence). V lost 4 bases to trimming and J lost 4 bases, with 14 bases between them. The CDR3 loop reads CSATRLEGYNEQFF. CDR3 nucleotide sequence: TGCAGTGCTACAAGATTGGAGGGGTACAATGAGCAGTTCTTC.